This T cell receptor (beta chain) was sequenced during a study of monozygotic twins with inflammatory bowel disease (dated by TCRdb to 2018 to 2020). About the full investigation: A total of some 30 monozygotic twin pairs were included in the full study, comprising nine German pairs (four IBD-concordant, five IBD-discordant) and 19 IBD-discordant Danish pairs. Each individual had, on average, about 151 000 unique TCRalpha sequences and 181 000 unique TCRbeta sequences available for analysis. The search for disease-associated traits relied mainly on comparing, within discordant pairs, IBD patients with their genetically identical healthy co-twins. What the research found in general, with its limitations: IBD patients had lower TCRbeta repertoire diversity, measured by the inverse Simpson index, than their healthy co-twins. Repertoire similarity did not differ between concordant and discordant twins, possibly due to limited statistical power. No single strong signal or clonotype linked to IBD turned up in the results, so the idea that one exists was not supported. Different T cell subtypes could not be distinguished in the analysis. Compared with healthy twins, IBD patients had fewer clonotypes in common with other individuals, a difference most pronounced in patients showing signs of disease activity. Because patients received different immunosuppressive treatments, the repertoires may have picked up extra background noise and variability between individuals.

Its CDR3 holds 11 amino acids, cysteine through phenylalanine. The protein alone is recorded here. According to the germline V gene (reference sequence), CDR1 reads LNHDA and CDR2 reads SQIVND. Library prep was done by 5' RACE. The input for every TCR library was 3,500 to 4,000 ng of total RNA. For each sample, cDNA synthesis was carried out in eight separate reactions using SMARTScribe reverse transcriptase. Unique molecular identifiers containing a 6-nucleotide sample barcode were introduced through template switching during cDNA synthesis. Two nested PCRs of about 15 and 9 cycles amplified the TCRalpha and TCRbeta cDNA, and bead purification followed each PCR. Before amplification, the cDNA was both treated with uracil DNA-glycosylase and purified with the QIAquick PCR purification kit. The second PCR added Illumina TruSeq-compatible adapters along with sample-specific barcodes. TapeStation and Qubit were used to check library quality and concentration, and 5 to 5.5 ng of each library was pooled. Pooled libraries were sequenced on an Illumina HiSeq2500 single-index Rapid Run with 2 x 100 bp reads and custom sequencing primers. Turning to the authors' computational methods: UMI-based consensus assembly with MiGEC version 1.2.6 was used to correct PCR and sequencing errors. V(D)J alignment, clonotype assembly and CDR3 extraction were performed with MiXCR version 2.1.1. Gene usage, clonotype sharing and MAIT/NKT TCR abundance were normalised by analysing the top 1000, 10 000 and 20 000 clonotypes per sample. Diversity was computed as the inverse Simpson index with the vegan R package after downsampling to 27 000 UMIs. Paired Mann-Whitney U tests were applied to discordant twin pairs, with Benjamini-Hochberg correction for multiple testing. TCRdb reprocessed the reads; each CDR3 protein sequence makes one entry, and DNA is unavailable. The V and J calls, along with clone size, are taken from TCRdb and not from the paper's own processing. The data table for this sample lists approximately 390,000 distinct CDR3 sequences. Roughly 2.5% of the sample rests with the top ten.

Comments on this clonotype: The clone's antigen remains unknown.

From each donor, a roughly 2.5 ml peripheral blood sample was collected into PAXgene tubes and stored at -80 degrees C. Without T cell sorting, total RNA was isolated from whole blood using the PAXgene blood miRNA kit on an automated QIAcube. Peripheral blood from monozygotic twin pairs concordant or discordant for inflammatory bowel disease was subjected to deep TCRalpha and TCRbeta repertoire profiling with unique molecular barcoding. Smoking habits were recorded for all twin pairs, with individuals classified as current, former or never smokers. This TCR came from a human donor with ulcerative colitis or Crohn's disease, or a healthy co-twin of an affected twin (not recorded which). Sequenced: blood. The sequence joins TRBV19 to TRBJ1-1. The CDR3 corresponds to CASSLTGEAFF.